The 27 T cell receptor beta chains below were found in one sample sequenced in a study. The repertoire was sequenced with immunoSEQ multiplex PCR; TCRdb's copy has only in-frame clones and lacks some. The data hold nearly 70,000 clones, with 85% to 95% observed a single time. Sequencing used PBMCs. The receptors were sampled from a man in his forties with rheumatoid arthritis.

V and J are TRBV5-1 and TRBJ2-3; 8 bases are a match to TRBD2. The length of the CDR3 is 15 residues. The V segment lost 4 bases and the J segment 2 bases; nucleotides outside the gene matches: 6. Germline CDR1 SGHRS, CDR2 YFSETQ. CDR3 residues: CASSRSGVNTDTQYF. The CDR3 DNA is TGCGCCAGCAGCCGTAGCGGGGTGAACACAGATACGCAGTATTTT.

The chain uses TRBV7-3 and TRBJ1-2, with 7 positions matching TRBD1. V was clipped by 0 bases and J by 3 bases; unmatched bases: 7. Germline CDR1 reads SGHTA; CDR2 reads FQGTGA. The CDR3 is 16 amino acids. Here the CDR3 DNA reads TGTGCCAGCAGCTTAACTGGCCAGGGGGAGTACTATGGCTACACCTTC. This sequence encodes CASSLTGQGEYYGYTF.

The gene calls are TRBV24-1 and TRBJ2-7; D call uncertain. CDR1 KGHDR and CDR2 SFDVKD come from the germline V gene. Trimming shortened V by 5 bases and J by 6 bases, and 7 bases separated the two germline ends. The CDR3 spans 11 residues. CDR3 nucleotides: TGTGCCACCAGTGCGTTCGGCGAGCAGTACTTC. Translating it yields CATSAFGEQYF.

This clone showed up just once. This rearrangement joins TRBV9 to TRBJ2-7; D is possibly TRBD2 (5 bases). The CDR3 totals 14 residues. V lost 1 base and J 0 bases, leaving 8 bases between the germline ends. The germline V gene encodes CDR1 SGDLS and CDR2 YYNGEE. CDR3 loop: CASSVSGGSYEQYF. The CDR3 nucleotides are TGTGCCAGCAGCGTAAGCGGCGGCTCCTACGAGCAGTACTTC.

The chain recombines TRBV19 with TRBJ1-4; 8 bases are shared with TRBD1. CDR3 length: 16 amino acids. Germline V lookup: CDR1 LNHDA, CDR2 SQIVND (reference sequence). Trimming removed 3 bases from V and 0 bases from J; junction bases left unmatched: 3. CDR3 DNA: TGTGCCAGTAGTATTAAACAGGGGGCAACTAATGAAAAACTGTTTTTT. It codes for CASSIKQGATNEKLFF.

The V and J genes are TRBV24-1 and TRBJ2-1; D perhaps matches TRBD1 (6 bases). Per germline, CDR1 KGHDR and CDR2 SFDVKD. The V and J ends lost 3 bases and 0 bases respectively, with 17 bases between them. The CDR3 totals 18 residues. CDR3: CATSDQVSGGSSYNEQFF. In DNA, the CDR3 is TGTGCCACCAGTGATCAAGTCTCTGGGGGCAGCTCCTACAATGAGCAGTTCTTC.

The chain joins TRBV3-1 (or the pseudogene TRBV3-2) to TRBJ2-7; D remains unclear. CDR3 length: 13 amino acids. V lost 3 bases, J lost 0 bases, and 6 bases lay in between. The germline V gene has CDR1 LGHDT and CDR2 YNNKEL (reference sequence). CDR3 DNA: TGTGCCAGCAGCCAGCGGAACTCCTACGAGCAGTACTTC. This translates into CASSQRNSYEQYF.

This clone was recorded only once. This chain connects TRBV5-4 to TRBJ1-4; no firm D call. This CDR3 is 12 amino acids long. The germline V and J ends were trimmed by 9 bases and 8 bases, with 14 bases remaining between them. Germline loops: CDR1 SGHNT, CDR2 YYREEE (reference sequence). CDR3 coding DNA: TGTGCCACACCGCGGGTCGGGGAAAAACTGTTTTTT. Its protein is CATPRVGEKLFF.

The chain has TRBV7-2 and TRBJ1-6, with D hard to call. The CDR3 consists of 15 residues. The germline V gene has CDR1 SGHTA and CDR2 FQGNSA. V was trimmed by 0 bases and J by 9 bases, leaving 12 bases between them. CDR3: CASSLAPRSGSPLHF. CDR3 nucleotide sequence: TGTGCCAGCAGCTTAGCGCCCAGATCAGGTTCACCCCTCCACTTT.

The rearrangement links TRBV2 to TRBJ1-2; D unclear. The CDR3 contains 12 residues. Germline CDR1 is SNHLY and CDR2 is FYNNEI. The ends were cut back, 4 bases at V and 4 bases at J, with 7 bases in the middle. CDR3 nucleotides: TGTGCCAGCAGTGGTGACATCTATGGCTACACCTTC. Protein product: CASSGDIYGYTF.

The CDR3 DNA sequence: TGTGCCAGCAGTCTAGCGGGAGTGAATGAGCAGTTCTTC. Protein: CASSLAGVNEQFF. V and J are TRBV9 and TRBJ2-1; TRBD2 aligns across 10 bases. CDR3 length: 13 amino acids. J was trimmed by 7 bases and V by 5 bases; bases with no gene match: 3. Germline-derived CDR1 and CDR2 are SGDLS and YYNGEE. Combining the CDR3 with reference TRBV9 and TRBJ2-1 gives the whole variable domain DSGVTQTPKHLITATGQRVTLRCSPRSGDLSVYWYQQSLDQGLQFLIQYYNGEERAKGNILERFSAQQFPDLHSELNLSSLELGDSALYFCASSLAGVNEQFFGPGTRLTVL.

The chain is built from TRBV2 and TRBJ1-4, with no clear D. Germline CDR1 is SNHLY and CDR2 is FYNNEI. V lost 7 bases and J 5 bases, leaving 14 bases between the germline ends. The CDR3 has 14 amino acids. CDR3 in DNA: TGTGCCAGCAATATGAGGACGGGCAATGAAAAACTGTTTTTT. It codes for CASNMRTGNEKLFF.

The chain joins TRBV5-1 to TRBJ2-3, with 11 bases fitting TRBD2. V was clipped by 4 bases and J by 5 bases; unmatched bases: 12. Germline V lookup: CDR1 SGHRS, CDR2 YFSETQ. The CDR3 contains 17 residues. The CDR3 sequence: CASSLRDSGRAQDTQYF. The DNA for the CDR3 is TGCGCCAGCAGCCTAAGAGATAGCGGGAGGGCCCAAGATACGCAGTATTTT.

The chain uses TRBV2 and TRBJ2-6; D is possibly TRBD1 (5 bases). This CDR3 has 18 residues. V gave up 7 bases and J gave up 0 bases, with 19 bases separating them. Germline CDR1 SNHLY, CDR2 FYNNEI. The CDR3 DNA reads TGTGCCAGCAAACTTCGGACACAAAGCAGCTCTGGGGCCAACGTCCTGACTTTC. Translating gives CASKLRTQSSSGANVLTF.

This clone was observed a single time. The genes are TRBV5-5 and TRBJ2-7; no reliable D call. This CDR3 is 14 amino acids long. From germline, CDR1 is SGHKS and CDR2 YYEKEE (reference sequence). Trimming removed 0 bases from V and 3 bases from J, with 10 bases in between. CDR3 sequence: CASSLGQVLYEQYF. The CDR3 region has the DNA TGTGCCAGCAGCTTGGGTCAGGTGCTCTACGAGCAGTACTTC.

The J gene is TRBJ2-1, the V gene TRBV7-9; TRBD2 aligns across 10 bases. This CDR3 comprises 15 residues. Trimming at V came to 5 bases and at J to 7 bases, leaving 8 bases not matched to a gene. Germline V CDR1 and CDR2: SEHNR, FQNEAQ (reference sequence). The CDR3 loop is CASSGTGLASNEQFF. In DNA, the CDR3 is TGTGCCAGCAGCGGTACGGGACTAGCGTCTAATGAGCAGTTCTTC.

The chain combines TRBV5-1 with TRBJ2-2; a weak D match, TRBD2 (5 bases). Trimming removed 1 base from V and 0 bases from J, with 7 bases in between. The CDR3 extends over 15 amino acids. From germline, CDR1 is SGHRS and CDR2 YFSETQ. CDR3 sequence reads: CASSLRGTNTGELFF. The CDR3 DNA reads as TGCGCCAGCAGCTTGCGGGGAACGAACACCGGGGAGCTGTTTTTT. The full variable domain, completed using reference TRBV5-1 and TRBJ2-2, is KAGVTQTPRYLIKTRGQQVTLSCSPISGHRSVSWYQQTPGQGLQFLFEYFSETQRNKGNFPGRFSGRQFSNSRSEMNVSTLELGDSALYLCASSLRGTNTGELFFGEGSRLTVL.

This clone was seen once. The chain joins TRBV5-1 to TRBJ2-7; TRBD2 matches at 10 bases. J was trimmed by 12 bases and V by 2 bases; bases with no gene match: 14. The CDR3 extends over 15 amino acids. Germline values: CDR1 SGHRS, CDR2 YFSETQ. CDR3 region: CASSLMALAGVETYF. CDR3 in DNA: TGCGCCAGCAGCTTAATGGCTCTAGCGGGAGTCGAGACGTACTTC.

The chain joins TRBV11-3 to TRBJ2-3; D perhaps matches TRBD2 (5 bases). Germline V gene lookup returns CDR1 SGHNT and CDR2 YENEEA. CDR3 length equals 13 residues. Trimming removed 4 bases from V and 3 bases from J, with 8 bases in between. The CDR3 DNA sequence: TGTGCCAGCAGCTCGAGGGTGACAGATACGCAGTATTTT. Protein product: CASSSRVTDTQYF.

This chain uses TRBV6-5 with TRBJ1-5; D is possibly TRBD1 (5 bases). Trimming took off 8 bases at V and 2 bases at J, with 16 bases between the two ends. The CDR3 contains 15 residues. The germline V gene encodes CDR1 MNHEY and CDR2 SVGAGI. The CDR3 sequence: CASVWSDIGNQPQHF. The CDR3 DNA follows: TGTGCCAGCGTTTGGTCGGACATCGGCAATCAGCCCCAGCATTTT.

The chain employs TRBV6-2 or TRBV6-3 and TRBJ2-2; 9 bases match TRBD1. Trimming cost V 2 bases and J 5 bases; bases outside gene matches: 6. Germline V lookup: CDR1 MNHEY, CDR2 SVGEGT. This CDR3 is 16 amino acids long. CDR3 nucleotide sequence: TGTGCCAGCAGTTACCACGGGACAGGGCGGACCGGGGAGCTGTTTTTT. It yields the protein CASSYHGTGRTGELFF.

The J gene is TRBJ2-6, the V gene TRBV2, with 8 nucleotides matching TRBD2. CDR1 is SNHLY, CDR2 FYNNEI, per germline. The trim removed 6 bases at V and 0 bases at J, leaving 10 bases unmatched. This CDR3 region has 18 residues. The CDR3 nucleotides are TGTGCCAGCAGCTGGCTGGCTAGCGGGTACTCTGGGGCCAACGTCCTGACTTTC. Protein product: CASSWLASGYSGANVLTF.

V is TRBV19 and J is TRBJ1-1; D is unclear. The CDR3 loop spans 13 amino acids. Germline CDR1 and CDR2: LNHDA and SQIVND (reference sequence). V gave up 3 bases and J gave up 0 bases, with 5 bases separating them. CDR3 coding DNA: TGTGCCAGTAGTATCAACCTGAACACTGAAGCTTTCTTT. This codes for CASSINLNTEAFF.

V usage is TRBV18 and J usage is TRBJ1-3; D is uncertain. V lost 5 bases and J lost 0, with 11 bases in between. The CDR3 is 15 residues long. Germline CDR1 and CDR2: KGHSH and LQKENI. The chain's CDR3 is CASSTGRSSGNTIYF. The CDR3 DNA reads as TGTGCCAGCTCAACTGGACGGTCCTCTGGAAACACCATATATTTT.

The V call is TRBV6-1, the J call TRBJ1-2; D is uncertain. This CDR3 is built from 16 residues. V lost 0 bases, J lost 5 bases, and 16 bases lay in between. Germline CDR1 reads MNHNS; CDR2 reads SASEGT. CDR3 coding DNA: TGTGCCAGCAGTGAAGCGCAAGGCAGCGCCCTTTATGGCTACACCTTC. Protein product: CASSEAQGSALYGYTF.

This clone was observed once. The chain combines TRBV12-3 or TRBV12-4 with TRBJ1-1; no firm D call. Trimming took 6 bases from V and 5 from J, leaving 13 bases between them. The CDR3 totals 13 residues. CDR3 DNA sequence: TGTGCCAGCAGAGTCGCGGCACCTACTGAAGCTTTCTTT. It translates to CASRVAAPTEAFF.

The V gene is TRBV7-3, the J gene TRBJ2-6, with 9 bases matching TRBD1. Germline trimming cut 5 bases from V and 1 base from J; bases unmatched to any gene: 15. CDR3 length equals 20 residues. Per germline, CDR1 SGHTA and CDR2 FQGTGA. CDR3 nucleotides: TGTGCCAGCAGCCCCCAGGGACAGGGATGGGTAAAATCTGGGGCCAACGTCCTGACTTTC. Translation: CASSPQGQGWVKSGANVLTF.